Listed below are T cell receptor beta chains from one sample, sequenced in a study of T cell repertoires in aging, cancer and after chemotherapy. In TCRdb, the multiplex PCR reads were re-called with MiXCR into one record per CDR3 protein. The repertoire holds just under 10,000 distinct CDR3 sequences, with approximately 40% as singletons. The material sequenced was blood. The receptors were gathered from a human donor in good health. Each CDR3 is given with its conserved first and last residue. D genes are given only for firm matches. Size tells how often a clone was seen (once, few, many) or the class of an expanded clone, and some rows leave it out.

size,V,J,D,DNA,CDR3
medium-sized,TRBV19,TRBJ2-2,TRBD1,TGTGCCAGTAGTCCCTATAGGGACAGGGGGAGCACCGGGGAGCTGTTTTTT,CASSPYRDRGSTGELFF
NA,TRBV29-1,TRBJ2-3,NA,TGCAGCGTTGATCTCGGGGCAGATACGCAGTATTTT,CSVDLGADTQYF
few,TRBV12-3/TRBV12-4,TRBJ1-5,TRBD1,TGTGCCAGCAGCACCCGGGACAGATCTAGCAATCAGCCCCAGCATTTT,CASSTRDRSSNQPQHF
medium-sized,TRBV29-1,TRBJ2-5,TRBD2,TGCAGCGTTGAGCCGTCTATGGCGGGAGGGAAAGAGACCCAGTACTTC,CSVEPSMAGGKETQYF
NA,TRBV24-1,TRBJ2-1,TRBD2,TGTGCCACCAGTGATCCCAAGACTAGCGGGAGTCTGGCTTCTGAGCAGTTCTTC,CATSDPKTSGSLASEQFF
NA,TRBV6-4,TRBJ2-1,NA,TGTGCCAGCAGTGATGGAGACAACAATGAGCAGTTCTTC,CASSDGDNNEQFF
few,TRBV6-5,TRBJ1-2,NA,TGTGCCAGCAGTTACTCCAGGCAGGGTTCTAACTATGGCTACACCTTC,CASSYSRQGSNYGYTF
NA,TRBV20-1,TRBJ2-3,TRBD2,TGCAGTGCTCAACGACTAGCGGAAAGAAGCACAGATACGCAGTATTTT,CSAQRLAERSTDTQYF
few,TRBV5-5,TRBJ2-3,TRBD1,TGTGCCAGCAGCTTGCGGGGACAGAGCACAGATACGCAGTATTTT,CASSLRGQSTDTQYF
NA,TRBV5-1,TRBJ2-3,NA,TGCGCCAGCAGCTCGACAGTGAAGCGCACAGATACGCAGTATTTT,CASSSTVKRTDTQYF
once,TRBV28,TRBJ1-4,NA,TGTGCCAGCAGTTTTATGGGGCGCTGGGAGGATGAAAAACTGTTTTTT,CASSFMGRWEDEKLFF
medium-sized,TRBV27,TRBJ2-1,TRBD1,TGTGCCAGCAGTTTGGGCCCCCACGGGACAGAGAATGAGCAGTTCTTC,CASSLGPHGTENEQFF
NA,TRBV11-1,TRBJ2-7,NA,TGTGCCAGCAGCGAGAGGGGGTTCTACGAGCAGTACTTC,CASSERGFYEQYF
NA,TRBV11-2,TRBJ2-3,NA,TGTGCCAGCAGCTTAGTCTTAGCGGATACGCAGTATTTT,CASSLVLADTQYF
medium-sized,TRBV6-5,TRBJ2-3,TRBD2,TGTGCCAGCAGTTACTCCGGCGCGGGAGAGAAAGATACGCAGTATTTT,CASSYSGAGEKDTQYF
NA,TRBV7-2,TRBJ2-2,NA,TGTGCCAGCAGCTTAAAACTTCACACCGGGGAGCTGTTTTTT,CASSLKLHTGELFF
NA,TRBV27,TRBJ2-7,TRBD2,TGTGCCAGCAGTTCGGGGACTAGACGCGAGCAGTACTTC,CASSSGTRREQYF
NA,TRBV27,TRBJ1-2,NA,TGTGCCAGCAGTTATGGACCGAACTATGGCTACACCTTC,CASSYGPNYGYTF
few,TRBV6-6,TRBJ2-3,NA,TGTGCCAGCAGTTACACGACAGGAGATACGCAGTATTTT,CASSYTTGDTQYF
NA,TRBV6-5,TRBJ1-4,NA,TGTGCCAGCAGCCGTGCTCTGGGGGCGCGGGCTAATGAAAAACTGTTTTTT,CASSRALGARANEKLFF
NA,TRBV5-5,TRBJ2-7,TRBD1,TGTGCCAGCAGCCAACAGGGGATGGACGAGCAGTACTTC,CASSQQGMDEQYF
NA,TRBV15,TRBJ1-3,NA,TGTGCCACCAGCAGGGGACACAACTCTGGAAACACCATATATTTT,CATSRGHNSGNTIYF
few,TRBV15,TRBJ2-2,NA,TGTGCCACCAGGGAAGGATACACCGGGGAGCTGTTTTTT,CATREGYTGELFF
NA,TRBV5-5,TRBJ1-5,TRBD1,TGTGCCAGCAGCCCTGGGGGGGGACAGAGCAATCAGCCCCAGCATTTT,CASSPGGGQSNQPQHF
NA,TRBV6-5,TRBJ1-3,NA,TGTGCCAGCAGTTACTCCGGAAACACCATATATTTT,CASSYSGNTIYF
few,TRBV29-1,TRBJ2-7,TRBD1,TGCAGCGTGCGGACAGGGAGAAACTACGAGCAGTACTTC,CSVRTGRNYEQYF
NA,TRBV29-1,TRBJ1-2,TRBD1,TGCAGCGTGGGAGGACAGGGCTACTATGGCTACACCTTC,CSVGGQGYYGYTF
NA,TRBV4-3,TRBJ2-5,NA,TGCGCCAGCAGCCAGTTTCAGGGTTCTCAAGAGACCCAGTACTTC,CASSQFQGSQETQYF
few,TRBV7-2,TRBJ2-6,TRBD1,TGTGCCAGCAGCGACACAGGGGCGCCAGGGGCCAACGTCCTGACTTTC,CASSDTGAPGANVLTF
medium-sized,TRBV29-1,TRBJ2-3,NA,TGCAGCGTTGTCGGGGTGGCAGGGATCGGCACAGATACGCAGTATTTT,CSVVGVAGIGTDTQYF
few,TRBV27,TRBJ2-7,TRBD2,TGTGCCAGCAGTTTATATTGGCGGGAGGCGGACTACGAGCAGTACTTC,CASSLYWREADYEQYF
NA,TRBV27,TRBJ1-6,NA,TGTGCCAGCTCTCACAGGGAATCTAATTCACCCCTCCACTTT,CASSHRESNSPLHF
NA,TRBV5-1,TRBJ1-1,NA,TGCGCCAGCAGCTTTACAGGAGGGGACACTGAAGCTTTCTTT,CASSFTGGDTEAFF
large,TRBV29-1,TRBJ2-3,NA,TGCAGCGTTGGGGGGATGGGGGGCGGCACAGATACGCAGTATTTT,CSVGGMGGGTDTQYF
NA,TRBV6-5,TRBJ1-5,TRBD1,TGTGCCAGCCGAACAGGGGGCCTGCCCCAGCATTTT,CASRTGGLPQHF
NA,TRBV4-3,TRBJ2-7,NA,TGCGCCAGCAGCCAAGTTCTAGGCGCTCCCTACGAGCAGTACTTC,CASSQVLGAPYEQYF
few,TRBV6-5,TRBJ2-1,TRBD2,TGTGCCAGCAGTCCGACTAGCGGCTCCTACAATGAGCAGTTCTTC,CASSPTSGSYNEQFF
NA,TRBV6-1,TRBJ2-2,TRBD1,TGTGCCAGCAGCGATACAGGGGGGAGGAACACCGGGGAGCTGTTTTTT,CASSDTGGRNTGELFF
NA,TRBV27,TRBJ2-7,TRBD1,TGTGCCAGCAGTTTAAGACAGGGGTTCTCCTACGAGCAGTACTTC,CASSLRQGFSYEQYF
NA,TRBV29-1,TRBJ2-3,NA,TGCAGTGGAGCGAGGGGCGCAGATACGCAGTATTTT,CSGARGADTQYF
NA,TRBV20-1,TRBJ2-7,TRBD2,TGCAGTGCTAGGGCCAGCGGGAGGATCGAGCAGTACTTC,CSARASGRIEQYF
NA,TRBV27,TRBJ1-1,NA,TGTGCCAGCAGTTTACGGGTGATCGGCACTGAAGCTTTCTTT,CASSLRVIGTEAFF
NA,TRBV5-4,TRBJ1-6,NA,TGTGCCAGCAGCTTTTACGGGGGCTTTTCACCCCTCCACTTT,CASSFYGGFSPLHF
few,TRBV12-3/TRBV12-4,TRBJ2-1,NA,TGTGCCAGCAGGTATTCAGGGCTCAATGAGCAGTTCTTC,CASRYSGLNEQFF
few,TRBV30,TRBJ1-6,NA,TGTGCCTGGAGTGCGGGGCCCAATTCACCCCTCCACTTT,CAWSAGPNSPLHF
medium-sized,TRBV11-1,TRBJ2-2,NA,TGTGCCAGCAGCCCGGGACCGACCACCGGGGAGCTGTTTTTT,CASSPGPTTGELFF
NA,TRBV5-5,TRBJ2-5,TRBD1,TGTGCCAGCAGCTTGGATGGCGGCAGGGGGGAGACCCAGTACTTC,CASSLDGGRGETQYF
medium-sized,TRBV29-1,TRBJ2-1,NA,TGCAGCGTGGGGGGGGCAGGAGATTACAATGAGCAGTTCTTC,CSVGGAGDYNEQFF
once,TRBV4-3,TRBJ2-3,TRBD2,TGTGCCAGCAGCCACACCGGGACTAGCGGTACTAGCACAGATACGCAGTATTTT,CASSHTGTSGTSTDTQYF
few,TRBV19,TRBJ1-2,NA,TGTGCCAGTAGTCGAGGGCAAAACTATGGCTACACCTTC,CASSRGQNYGYTF
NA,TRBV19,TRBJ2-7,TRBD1,TGTGCCAGCGGGACAGGGTCCTACGAGCAGTACTTC,CASGTGSYEQYF